This TCR beta chain was recovered during a study of identical twins. This clonotype was detected ten times or more. This CDR3 is built from 14 residues. Germline V gives CDR1 SEHNR, CDR2 FQNEAQ (reference sequence). The V end lost 1 base, the J end lost 1 base, and 7 bases lay between the germline ends. A universal primer site was added by template switching, and unique molecular identifiers were carried by the cDNA. MiXCR, applied by TCRdb to the 5' RACE reads, yields one record per CDR3 protein. The table lists 650,000 to 800,000 distinct CDR3 sequences, approximately 9% of them singletons. This same sample was also part of a study on yellow fever vaccine responses in identical twins.

The V and J genes are TRBV7-9 and TRBJ1-2; D is undetermined. The sequencing sample was made of PBMCs. This TCR was sampled from a woman aged 18-35 years in good health. CDR3 amino acids: CASSLDADNYGYTF. CDR3 sequence (DNA): TGTGCCAGCAGCTTAGATGCGGATAACTATGGCTACACCTTC.